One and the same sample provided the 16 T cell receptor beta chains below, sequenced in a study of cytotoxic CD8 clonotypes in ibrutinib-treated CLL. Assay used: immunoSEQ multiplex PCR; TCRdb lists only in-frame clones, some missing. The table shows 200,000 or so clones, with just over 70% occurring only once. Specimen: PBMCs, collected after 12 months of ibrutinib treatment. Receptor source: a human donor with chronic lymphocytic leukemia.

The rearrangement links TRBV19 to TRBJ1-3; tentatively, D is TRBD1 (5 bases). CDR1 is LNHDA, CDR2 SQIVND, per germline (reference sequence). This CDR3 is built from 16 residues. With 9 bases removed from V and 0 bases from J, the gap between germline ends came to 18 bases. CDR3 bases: TGTGCCAGCGAAAGCTACCAGGGATTCTCTGGAAACACCATATATTTT. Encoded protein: CASESYQGFSGNTIYF.

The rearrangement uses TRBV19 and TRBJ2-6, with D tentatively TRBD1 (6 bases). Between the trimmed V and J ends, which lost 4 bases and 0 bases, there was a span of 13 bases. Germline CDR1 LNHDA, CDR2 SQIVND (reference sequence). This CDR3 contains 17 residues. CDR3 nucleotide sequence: TGTGCCAGTAGTAGGTGGCAGGGGCGCTCTGGGGCCAACGTCCTGACTTTC. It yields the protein CASSRWQGRSGANVLTF.

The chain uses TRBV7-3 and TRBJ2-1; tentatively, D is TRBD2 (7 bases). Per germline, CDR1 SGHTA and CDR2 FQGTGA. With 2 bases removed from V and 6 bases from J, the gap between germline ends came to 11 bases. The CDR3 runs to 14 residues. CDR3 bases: TGTGCCAGCAGCTTAGCCGGGGGGCGCAATGAGCAGTTCTTC. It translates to CASSLAGGRNEQFF.

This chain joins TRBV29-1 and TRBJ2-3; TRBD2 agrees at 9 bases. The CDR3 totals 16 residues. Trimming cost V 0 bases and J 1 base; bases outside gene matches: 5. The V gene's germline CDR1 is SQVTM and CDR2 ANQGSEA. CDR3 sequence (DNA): TGCAGCGTTGAAGATCGCCAGCGGGGGGGCACAGATACGCAGTATTTT. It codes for CSVEDRQRGGTDTQYF.

The CDR3 sequence is CASSKNTGRGAGEQYF. The CDR3 coding sequence is TGTGCCAGCAGCAAAAACACGGGACGGGGAGCGGGCGAGCAGTACTTC. The rearrangement links TRBV21-1 to TRBJ2-7; the DNA was not used to check the table's D call, TRBD2. TRBV21-1 is annotated as a pseudogene. The CDR3 is 16 residues long.

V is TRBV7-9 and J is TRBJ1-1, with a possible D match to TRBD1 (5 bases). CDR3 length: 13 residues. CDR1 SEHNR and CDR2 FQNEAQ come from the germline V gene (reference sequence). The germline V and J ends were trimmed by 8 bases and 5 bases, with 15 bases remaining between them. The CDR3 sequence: CASLGGVWTEAFF. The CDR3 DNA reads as TGTGCCAGCTTGGGGGGTGTATGGACTGAAGCTTTCTTT.

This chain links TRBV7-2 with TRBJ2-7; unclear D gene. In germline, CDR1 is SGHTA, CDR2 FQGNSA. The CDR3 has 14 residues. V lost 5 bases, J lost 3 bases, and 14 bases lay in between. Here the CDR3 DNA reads TGTGCCAGCAGCCGACTGGTTATGAGCTACGAGCAGTACTTC. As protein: CASSRLVMSYEQYF.

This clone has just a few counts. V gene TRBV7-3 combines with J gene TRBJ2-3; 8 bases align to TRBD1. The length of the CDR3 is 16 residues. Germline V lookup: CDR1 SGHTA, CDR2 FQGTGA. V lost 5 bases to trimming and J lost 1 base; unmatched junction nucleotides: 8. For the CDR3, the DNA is TGTGCCAGCAGCCGGGAACAGGGGGATGGCACAGATACGCAGTATTTT. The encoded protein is CASSREQGDGTDTQYF. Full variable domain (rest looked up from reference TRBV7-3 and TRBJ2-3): GAGVSQTPSNKVTEKGKYVELRCDPISGHTALYWYRQSLGQGPEFLIYFQGTGAADDSGLPNDRFFAVRPEGSVSTLKIQRTERGDSAVYLCASSREQGDGTDTQYFGPGTRLTVL.

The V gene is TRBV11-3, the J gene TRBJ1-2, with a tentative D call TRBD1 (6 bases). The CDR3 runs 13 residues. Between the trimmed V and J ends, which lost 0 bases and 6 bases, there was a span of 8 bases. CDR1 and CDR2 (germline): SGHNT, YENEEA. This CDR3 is CASSLEGGNGYTF. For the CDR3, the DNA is TGTGCCAGCAGCTTAGAAGGGGGTAATGGCTACACCTTC.

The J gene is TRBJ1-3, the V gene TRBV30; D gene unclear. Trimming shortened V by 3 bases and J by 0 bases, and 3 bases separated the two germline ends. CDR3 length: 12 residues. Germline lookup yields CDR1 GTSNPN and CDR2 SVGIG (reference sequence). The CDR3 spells CAWRLSGNTIYF. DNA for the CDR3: TGTGCCTGGAGGCTCTCTGGAAACACCATATATTTT.

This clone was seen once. The CDR3 sequence is CAWSLRGGYRAQPQHF. CDR3 sequence (DNA): TGTGCCTGGAGCCTACGAGGGGGCTACCGCGCTCAGCCCCAGCATTTT. J is TRBJ1-5 and V is TRBV30; 7 bases are shared with TRBD1. CDR3 length equals 16 residues. Germline CDR1 is GTSNPN and CDR2 is SVGIG (reference sequence). V dropped 3 bases and J dropped 6; count of bases not matched to a gene: 14.

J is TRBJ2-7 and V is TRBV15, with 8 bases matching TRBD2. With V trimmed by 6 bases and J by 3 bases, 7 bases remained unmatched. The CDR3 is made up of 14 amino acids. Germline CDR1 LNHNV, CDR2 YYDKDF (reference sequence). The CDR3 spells CATRVSGKNYEQYF. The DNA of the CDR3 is TGTGCCACCAGGGTTAGCGGGAAGAACTACGAGCAGTACTTC. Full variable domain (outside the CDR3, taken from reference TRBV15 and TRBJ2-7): DAMVIQNPRYQVTQFGKPVTLSCSQTLNHNVMYWYQQKSSQAPKLLFHYYDKDFNNEADTPDNFQSRRPNTSFCFLDIRSPGLGDTAMYLCATRVSGKNYEQYFGPGTRLTVT.

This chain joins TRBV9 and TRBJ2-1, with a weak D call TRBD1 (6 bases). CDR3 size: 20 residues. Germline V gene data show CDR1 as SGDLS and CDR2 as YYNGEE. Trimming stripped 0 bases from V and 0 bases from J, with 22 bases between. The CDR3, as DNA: TGTGCCAGCAGCGTAGCCTTGACAGGCCCTACAATCAGCTCCTACAATGAGCAGTTCTTC. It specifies CASSVALTGPTISSYNEQFF.

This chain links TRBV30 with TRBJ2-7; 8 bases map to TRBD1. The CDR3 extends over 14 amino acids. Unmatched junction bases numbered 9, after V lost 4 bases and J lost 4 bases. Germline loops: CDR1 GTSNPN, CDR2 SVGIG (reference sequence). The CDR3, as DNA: TGTGCCTGGACCCTGACAGGGGTTTCGTACGAGCAGTACTTC. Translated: CAWTLTGVSYEQYF. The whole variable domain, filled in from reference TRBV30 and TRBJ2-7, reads SQTIHQWPATLVQPVGSPLSLECTVEGTSNPNLYWYRQAAGRGLQLLFYSVGIGQISSEVPQNLSASRPQDRQFILSSKKLLLSDSGFYLCAWTLTGVSYEQYFGPGTRLTVT.

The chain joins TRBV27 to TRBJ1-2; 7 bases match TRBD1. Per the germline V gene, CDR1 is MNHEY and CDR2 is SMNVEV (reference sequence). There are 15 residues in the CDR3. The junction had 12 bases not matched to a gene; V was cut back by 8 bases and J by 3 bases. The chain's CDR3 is CASRRETRGYYGYTF. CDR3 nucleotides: TGTGCCAGCCGGAGGGAAACCAGGGGGTACTATGGCTACACCTTC.

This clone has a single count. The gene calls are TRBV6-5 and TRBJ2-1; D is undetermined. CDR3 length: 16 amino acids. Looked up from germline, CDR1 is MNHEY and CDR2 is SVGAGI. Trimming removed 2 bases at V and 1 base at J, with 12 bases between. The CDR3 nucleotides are TGTGCCAGCAGTTACGGACGGATCCCATCCTACAATGAGCAGTTCTTC. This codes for CASSYGRIPSYNEQFF.